This T cell receptor (beta chain) is drawn from a study of post-analysis software for immune sequencing data. Study as a whole: There were relapsing-remitting, secondary progressive and progressive-relapsing multiple sclerosis among the disease courses included. Overall study results and limits: Controls showed significantly higher normalized Chao1 diversity than did multiple sclerosis patients. With TRBV5-6, TRBV5-1 and TRBV20-1 included, about five TRBV segments were more frequent in patients than in controls.

As regards this clonotype: Its target is not known.

V lost 5 bases and J lost 7; bases outside the gene matches: 8. The CDR3 has 14 amino acids. Germline loops: CDR1 MDHEN, CDR2 SYDVKM. Every TCR beta cDNA library bore unique molecular identifiers. MiXCR, applied by TCRdb to the PCR reads, yields one record per CDR3 protein. Of about 460,000 distinct CDR3 sequences listed, around 40% are singletons. This TCR derives from a girl aged 10 to 17 with multiple sclerosis. Sequencing was done on a sample of blood. The J gene is TRBJ2-5, the V gene TRBV28; 9 positions match TRBD1. This CDR3 reads CASSGTGRRGTQYF. CDR3 DNA: TGTGCCAGCAGTGGGACAGGGAGGAGAGGGACCCAGTACTTC.